This T cell receptor (beta chain) is from a study of shared T cell receptors in the human thymus. Repertoires were generated with immunoSEQ multiplex PCR, while TCRdb's copy carries only in-frame clones and drops some. The data show 700,000 or so clones, 70% to 90% seen once. This clone was detected only once. The V end was cut by 6 bases, the J end by 1 base, with 19 bases between. The CDR3 is 17 amino acids. Germline V gives CDR1 LNHDA, CDR2 SQIVND (reference sequence). This sample was also put to use in a study of human thymus T cells. From that paper: Across thymic and blood repertoires, the usage of V and J genes appeared to be biased.

The origin of this receptor is a girl less than two years old with a congenital heart defect. Sequencing used thymocytes. The genes are TRBV19 and TRBJ1-5; D gene ambiguous. The CDR3 loop is CASSLAPGVTSNQPQHF. CDR3 bases: TGTGCCAGTAGCCTAGCACCGGGAGTGACCAGCAATCAGCCCCAGCATTTT.